This T cell receptor (beta chain) was found in a study of T cell responses to AZD1222 COVID-19 vaccine. Second-dose intervals near 4 or 12 weeks were combined. Points on this clone: Its antigen is unidentified.

Clones were sequenced by immunoSEQ multiplex PCR, and TCRdb holds only the in-frame ones, with some missing. The data show roughly 150,000 clones, less than 95% seen once. Per the germline V gene, CDR1 is SGHRS and CDR2 is YFSETQ. This CDR3 has 14 amino acids. Trimming shortened V by 2 bases and J by 1 base, and 10 bases separated the two germline ends. Study-wide results and limits: In the spike-specific TCR repertoire, nearly half reportedly target unmutated variant regions. With two AZD1222 doses given, Spike-specific TCR breadth and depth both rose. Among those given AZD1222, only 5 to 7 were seropositive at baseline.

This rearrangement joins TRBV5-1 to TRBJ2-7; D unresolved. This clonotype was obtained from an adult who received the AZD1222 COVID-19 vaccine. The sequencing used peripheral blood, collected 28 days after the second AZD1222 dose. The CDR3: CASSLQITSYEQYF. The CDR3 DNA sequence: TGCGCCAGCAGCTTACAGATTACTTCCTACGAGCAGTACTTC.